A single sample is the source of the 27 T cell receptor beta chains below, sequenced in a study of T-cell memory formation after mild COVID-19. TCRdb called the 5' RACE reads again in MiXCR, with one record for every CDR3 protein. The sample shows about 610,000 distinct CDR3 sequences, 15% to 20% of them seen only once. Sequencing was done on a sample of PBMCs or a T cell subset sorted from them (not recorded which). The receptors derive from an adult woman who had mild COVID-19 (a few samples of this study predate the infection). Cell type and time point are not known.

The rearrangement uses TRBV4-1 and TRBJ2-3; D is unresolved. Trimming removed 1 base at V and 2 bases at J, with 13 bases between. The CDR3 has 16 residues. Germline V gene lookup returns CDR1 MGHRA and CDR2 YSYEKL. CDR3 sequence: CASSQGLGRFTDTQYF. The DNA of the CDR3 is TGCGCCAGCAGCCAAGGGTTAGGCAGATTCACAGATACGCAGTATTTT.

This chain links TRBV6-2 or TRBV6-3 with TRBJ1-1; D is ambiguous. This CDR3 comprises 13 residues. Per the germline V gene, CDR1 is MNHEY and CDR2 is SVGEGT. The ends were cut back, 6 bases at V and 2 bases at J, with 10 bases in the middle. CDR3 bases: TGTGCCAGCAGGAGGGTCACCAACACTGAAGCTTTCTTT. Translation: CASRRVTNTEAFF.

The V gene is TRBV19, the J gene TRBJ2-3; 7 nucleotides agree with TRBD1. The junction had 15 bases not matched to a gene; V was cut back by 6 bases and J by 9 bases. This CDR3 region has 15 residues. Germline values: CDR1 LNHDA, CDR2 SQIVND (reference sequence). The chain's CDR3 is CASRLSPEGASTQYF. CDR3 DNA: TGTGCCAGTAGACTCAGCCCTGAGGGGGCCTCGACGCAGTATTTT.

The genes are TRBV6-4 and TRBJ1-1; D is undetermined. Germline CDR1 reads MRHNA; CDR2 reads SNTAGT. Trimming pared 11 bases from V and 0 bases from J, leaving 13 bases between. CDR3 length equals 13 residues. CDR3 nucleotides: TGTGCCCACCGTACAGCGATGAACACTGAAGCTTTCTTT. Translation: CAHRTAMNTEAFF.

The chain carries TRBV20-1 and TRBJ2-1; 9 bases line up with TRBD1. With 5 bases clipped from V and 0 bases from J, the junction kept 5 bases outside the gene matches. There are 15 residues in the CDR3. The germline CDR1 and CDR2 sequences are DFQATT and SNEGSKA (reference sequence). DNA for the CDR3: TGCAGTGCTCAGGGACAGGGAAGCTCCTACAATGAGCAGTTCTTC. It yields the protein CSAQGQGSSYNEQFF.

This clonotype appeared a few times. The V and J genes are TRBV7-2 and TRBJ2-5, with D possibly being TRBD1 or TRBD2 (5 bases each). V was clipped by 1 base and J by 0 bases, with 12 bases between them. Germline lookup yields CDR1 SGHTA and CDR2 FQGNSA. This CDR3 is built from 16 residues. The CDR3 DNA reads as TGTGCCAGCAGCTTAGGGGGGTTAGGGTACCAAGAGACCCAGTACTTC. Translation: CASSLGGLGYQETQYF.

The rearrangement joins TRBV6-5 to TRBJ2-7, with TRBD2 matching 7 bases. The germline CDR1 and CDR2 sequences are MNHEY and SVGAGI. Losses at the gene ends were 4 bases for V and 0 bases for J; bases not matched to a gene: 9. The CDR3 length is 16 residues. The DNA of the CDR3 is TGTGCCAGCAGTTCCCCGAGGGGACTACTCTCCTACGAGCAGTACTTC. This codes for CASSSPRGLLSYEQYF.

In DNA, the CDR3 is TGTGCCAGCAGCTCCCGACAGCGTAGCTACAATGAGCAGTTCTTC. It encodes CASSSRQRSYNEQFF. J is TRBJ2-1 and V is TRBV7-8, with D perhaps matching TRBD1 (5 bases). CDR1 is SGHVS and CDR2 is FQNEAQ in the germline V gene. The CDR3 spans 15 residues. The V and J ends lost 4 bases and 3 bases respectively, with 13 bases between them.

V gene TRBV6-5 combines with J gene TRBJ1-1, with 8 bases identical to TRBD1. V lost 8 bases to trimming and J lost 4 bases; unmatched junction nucleotides: 9. The CDR3 is 14 amino acids. Germline V lookup: CDR1 MNHEY, CDR2 SVGAGI. CDR3 DNA: TGTGCCAGCCGGGGACAGGCGGGGGGCACTGAAGCTTTCTTT. Translated, it gives CASRGQAGGTEAFF.

This clonotype has a handful of counts. The rearrangement uses TRBV5-1 and TRBJ1-3; D might be TRBD1 (6 bases). This CDR3 is built from 16 residues. The germline V and J ends were trimmed by 0 bases and 3 bases, with 13 bases remaining between them. Germline CDR1 and CDR2: SGHRS and YFSETQ. CDR3 DNA sequence: TGCGCCAGCAGCTTGGATGGGGGCGCGAATGGAAACACCATATATTTT. Its translation: CASSLDGGANGNTIYF.

The sample holds a few counts of this clonotype. V gene TRBV21-1 combines with J gene TRBJ1-5; whether TRBD1, the table's D call, matches the DNA was not checked. TRBV21-1 is given as a pseudogene. The CDR3 is 14 residues long. Written as DNA, the CDR3 is TGTGCCAGCAGCATGCCCAGGGCTGGGCAGCCCCAGCATTTT. It codes for CASSMPRAGQPQHF.

This clonotype was recorded a few times. V usage is TRBV6-6 and J usage is TRBJ1-4; 9 nucleotides line up with TRBD1. Germline CDR1 and CDR2: MNHNY and SVGAGI (reference sequence). V shed 6 bases, J shed 5 bases, and the junction held 7 bases outside the gene matches. The CDR3 extends over 15 amino acids. CDR3 DNA sequence: TGTGCCAGCAGCGCTACCGGGACAGGGAATGAAAAACTGTTTTTT. This sequence encodes CASSATGTGNEKLFF.

This clonotype occurred a few times. The chain recombines TRBV6-2 or TRBV6-3 with TRBJ1-1, with no clear D. The CDR3 length is 13 residues. Germline CDR1 is MNHEY and CDR2 is SVGEGT. V was shortened by 2 bases and J by 7 bases, with 11 bases between the two germline ends. The CDR3 nucleotides are TGTGCCAGCAGTTACGGGCCGGTCGTTGAAGCTTTCTTT. Translation gives CASSYGPVVEAFF.

This clonotype was observed a few times. This chain links TRBV5-1 with TRBJ1-2; D unresolved. CDR3 size: 13 residues. Germline CDR1 reads SGHRS; CDR2 reads YFSETQ. Trimming took off 0 bases at V and 8 bases at J, with 11 bases between the two ends. The CDR3 coding sequence is TGCGCCAGCAGCTTGGATAAGGTCGGCGGCTACACCTTC. This translates into CASSLDKVGGYTF.

This clonotype was counted a few times. The chain has TRBV4-1 and TRBJ2-7; TRBD2 matches 7 bases. Germline-derived CDR1 and CDR2 are MGHRA and YSYEKL. This CDR3 is 14 amino acids long. With 0 bases clipped from V and 3 bases from J, the junction kept 2 bases outside the gene matches. CDR3 nucleotides: TGCGCCAGCAGCCAAGAGGGGGACTACTACGAGCAGTACTTC. Protein sequence: CASSQEGDYYEQYF.

The chain couples TRBV3-1 to TRBJ2-3; D perhaps matches TRBD2 (6 bases). There are 13 residues in the CDR3. Looked up from germline, CDR1 is LGHDT and CDR2 is YNNKEL (reference sequence). Trimming removed 1 base from V and 9 bases from J, with 11 bases in between. The CDR3 reads CASSQGTGGTQYF. CDR3 nucleotides: TGTGCCAGCAGCCAAGGGACCGGGGGAACGCAGTATTTT.

Here the CDR3 DNA reads TGTGCCAGCAGCTTAGATAGTCCACCCCAGCATTTT. Amino acid sequence: CASSLDSPPQHF. The V call is TRBV7-9, the J call TRBJ1-5, with unresolved D. Trimming stripped 1 base from V and 10 bases from J, with 8 bases between. There are 12 residues in the CDR3. CDR1 SEHNR and CDR2 FQNEAQ come from the germline V gene (reference sequence).

The chain combines TRBV6-5 with TRBJ2-7; TRBD2 matches 8 bases. Per germline, CDR1 MNHEY and CDR2 SVGAGI. The CDR3 consists of 16 residues. V trimming: 5 bases; J trimming: 0 bases; junction bases outside the gene matches: 9. CDR3 bases: TGTGCCAGCAGTCGGAGCGGGGGCCTCAGCTCCTACGAGCAGTACTTC. It yields the protein CASSRSGGLSSYEQYF.

This clonotype has only a few counts. This rearrangement joins TRBV18 to TRBJ2-2; D call uncertain. This CDR3 comprises 15 residues. In germline, CDR1 is KGHSH, CDR2 LQKENI. V was cut by 3 bases and J by 4 bases, with 12 bases left in between. The CDR3 protein is CASSPSLFVTGELFF. In DNA form, the CDR3 reads TGTGCCAGCTCACCGTCCCTCTTTGTCACCGGGGAGCTGTTTTTT.

The CDR3 is CASSQGSRGDTEAFF. The DNA for the CDR3 is TGTGCCAGCAGCCAGGGAAGCAGGGGAGACACTGAAGCTTTCTTT. This rearrangement joins TRBV3-1 to TRBJ1-1, with a tentative D call TRBD1 (6 bases). The CDR3 totals 15 residues. Germline V gene data show CDR1 as LGHDT and CDR2 as YNNKEL (reference sequence). Trimming pared 3 bases from V and 3 bases from J, leaving 14 bases between.

The rearrangement uses TRBV7-9 and TRBJ2-1, with TRBD1 identical over 7 bases. V was pared by 6 bases and J by 9 bases, with 17 bases of the junction left unmatched. Germline CDR1 and CDR2: SEHNR and FQNEAQ (reference sequence). This CDR3 has 16 amino acids. In DNA, the CDR3 is TGTGCCAGCAGTCAACTCGACAGGGACCCTTCGGTTGAGCAGTTCTTC. Amino acids: CASSQLDRDPSVEQFF.

This clonotype was seen a handful of times. The chain employs TRBV21-1 and TRBJ2-1; the DNA was not compared with TRBD2, the D call given in the table. TRBV21-1 is a pseudogene segment. The CDR3 spans 15 residues. CDR3 loop: CASSKSVSYAGEQFF. CDR3 in DNA: TGTGCCAGCAGCAAAAGCGTATCTTATGCGGGAGAGCAGTTCTTC.

This clonotype was counted ten times or more. This chain uses TRBV7-2 with TRBJ2-2; perhaps TRBD2 as D (5 bases). CDR3 length: 16 amino acids. Germline CDR1 SGHTA, CDR2 FQGNSA. V shed 5 bases and J shed 0 bases, with 13 bases lying between them. CDR3 coding DNA: TGTGCCAGCAGCCCGGGGATCAGATCGAACACCGGGGAGCTGTTTTTT. This translates into CASSPGIRSNTGELFF. The whole variable domain, filled in from reference TRBV7-2 and TRBJ2-2, reads GAGVSQSPSNKVTEKGKDVELRCDPISGHTALYWYRQSLGQGLEFLIYFQGNSAPDKSGLPSDRFSAERTGGSVSTLTIQRTQQEDSAVYLCASSPGIRSNTGELFFGEGSRLTVL.

V and J are TRBV4-1 and TRBJ1-1; tentatively, D is TRBD1 (5 bases). The V end was cut by 1 base, the J end by 1 base, with 19 bases between. The CDR3 has 18 residues. The V gene's germline CDR1 is MGHRA and CDR2 YSYEKL. CDR3: CASSQVGGTAFRNTEAFF. The CDR3 nucleotides are TGCGCCAGCAGCCAAGTTGGGGGGACGGCATTCAGGAACACTGAAGCTTTCTTT.

The J gene is TRBJ2-3, the V gene TRBV10-3; D assignment may be TRBD1 or TRBD2 (6 bases each). Germline-derived CDR1 and CDR2 are ENHRY and SYGVKD. The germline V and J ends were trimmed by 4 bases and 5 bases, with 13 bases remaining between them. The CDR3 runs to 14 residues. Here the CDR3 DNA reads TGTGCCATCAGTGGGGGGGCGACCGGAGATACGCAGTATTTT. This sequence encodes CAISGGATGDTQYF.

This rearrangement joins TRBV12-3 or TRBV12-4 to TRBJ1-5; D is unclear. CDR3 size: 13 residues. V was clipped by 1 base and J by 6 bases, with 7 bases between them. CDR3 residues: CASSLGGFQPQHF. The CDR3 DNA follows: TGTGCCAGCAGTTTAGGAGGGTTTCAGCCCCAGCATTTT.

The J gene is TRBJ2-1, the V gene TRBV6-1; TRBD1 matches at 7 bases. V was clipped by 5 bases and J by 2 bases; unmatched bases: 6. CDR3 length: 15 amino acids. Germline V gene lookup returns CDR1 MNHNS and CDR2 SASEGT. CDR3 protein: CASSPLGQPYNEQFF. DNA for the CDR3: TGTGCCAGCAGTCCTCTGGGACAGCCCTACAATGAGCAGTTCTTC.